The T cell receptor (beta chain) described here comes from a study of T cells after yellow fever vaccination. Study-wide background: Fractions with few cells were prepared using SMART-Seq v4 Ultra Low Input.

The study's findings and limits: Reappearance after the booster was seen for most primary-vaccination clones, at more than 95% CD4 and 88% CD8.

In regard to this clonotype: What it binds is not known.

Germline V gene lookup returns CDR1 SQVTM and CDR2 ANQGSEA. V gave up 6 bases and J gave up 6 bases, with 14 bases separating them. The CDR3 loop spans 12 amino acids. A process of 5'RACE template switching, which added a universal primer site and UMIs, was used to make TCR cDNA. MiXCR was run by TCRdb on the 5' RACE reads, yielding one entry per CDR3 protein. This sample has approximately 550,000 distinct CDR3 sequences, with about 19% found just once. The sample consisted of PBMCs, taken 15 days after the yellow fever booster vaccination. This chain links TRBV29-1 with TRBJ1-1, with D possibly TRBD1 on 6 matching bases. The origin of this receptor is a man younger than 45 who received the YFV17D yellow fever vaccine. CDR3 DNA: TGCAGCGTCTTACAGGGTCCCCCTGAAGCTTTCTTT. It codes for CSVLQGPPEAFF.